The 8 T cell receptor beta chains below were found in one sample sequenced in a study of T-cell memory formation after mild COVID-19. Using its own MiXCR run on the 5' RACE reads, TCRdb lists one record per CDR3 protein. The sample lists a few hundred thousand distinct CDR3 sequences, roughly 21% seen once, with 12% in the top ten. The sample taken for sequencing was PBMCs or a T cell subset sorted from them (not recorded which). All receptors derive from an adult woman who had mild COVID-19 (a few samples of this study predate the infection). Cell type and time point are not known.

This chain joins TRBV29-1 and TRBJ1-1, with 7 bases aligning to TRBD1. V lost 6 bases to trimming and J lost 2 bases; unmatched junction nucleotides: 6. This CDR3 is 13 amino acids long. Germline CDR1 SQVTM, CDR2 ANQGSEA. The CDR3, as DNA: TGCAGCGTGGACAAGGGGGCCAACACTGAAGCTTTCTTT. Translating gives CSVDKGANTEAFF.

This clonotype was observed a handful of times. The chain joins TRBV7-9 to TRBJ2-6; no firm D call. The length of the CDR3 is 15 residues. V dropped 6 bases and J dropped 0 bases, with 9 bases sitting between them. The germline V gene encodes CDR1 SEHNR and CDR2 FQNEAQ (reference sequence). The CDR3 bases are TGTGCCAGCAGACCTCAGTTCTCTGGGGCCAACGTCCTGACTTTC. Its protein is CASRPQFSGANVLTF.

The chain has TRBV6-5 and TRBJ1-2, with 12 bases matching TRBD1. The CDR3 runs 15 residues. The J segment lost 8 bases and the V segment lost 3 bases, leaving 7 bases of the junction unmatched. Germline-derived CDR1 and CDR2 are MNHEY and SVGAGI. CDR3 coding DNA: TGTGCCAGCAGTTATTCCGGGACAGGGGGCTACGGCTACACCTTC. Translation: CASSYSGTGGYGYTF.

The CDR3 bases are TGTGCCAGCAGCTTACGAGGGGGCGAATATCAAGAGACCCAGTACTTC. This gives the protein CASSLRGGEYQETQYF. V and J are TRBV7-9 and TRBJ2-5, with 7 bases that match TRBD1. V shed 2 bases, J shed 2 bases, and the junction held 8 bases outside the gene matches. The CDR3 has 16 residues. Germline assignment: CDR1 SEHNR and CDR2 FQNEAQ (reference sequence).

V usage is TRBV7-6 and J usage is TRBJ2-1, with D perhaps matching TRBD1 or TRBD2 (7 bases each). With 8 bases removed from V and 7 bases from J, the gap between germline ends came to 21 bases. This CDR3 spans 15 amino acids. From germline, CDR1 is SGHVS and CDR2 FNYEAQ. CDR3 region: CASPHRGRGRNEQFF. The CDR3 nucleotides are TGTGCCAGCCCCCATAGGGGGCGGGGGAGGAATGAGCAGTTCTTC.

This clonotype was seen only once. The V call is TRBV2, the J call TRBJ2-1; tentatively, D is TRBD1 or TRBD2 (5 bases each). Germline V gives CDR1 SNHLY, CDR2 FYNNEI. V was cut by 5 bases and J by 9 bases, with 17 bases left in between. The CDR3 has 14 residues. CDR3 sequence (DNA): TGTGCCAGCAGTTACCCGCAGATGAGGGGTGAGCAGTTCTTC. This translates into CASSYPQMRGEQFF.

This clonotype was observed a few times. The chain employs TRBV12-3 or TRBV12-4 and TRBJ2-5; 12 bases are shared with TRBD2. The CDR3 has 15 amino acids. V lost 9 bases, J lost 3 bases, and 8 bases stayed unmatched. The CDR3 DNA is TGTGCCAGTAAGAGCGCTAGCGGGAGGGAAGAGACCCAGTACTTC. Translated, it gives CASKSASGREETQYF.

Only a few counts were recorded for this clonotype. The rearrangement joins TRBV5-6 to TRBJ2-1; 8 bases map to TRBD1. Per germline, CDR1 SGHDT and CDR2 YYEEEE. The CDR3 consists of 14 residues. Trimming removed 0 bases from V and 8 bases from J; junction bases left unmatched: 4. DNA of the CDR3: TGTGCCAGCAGCTTGGGGACAGGGAATCATGAGCAGTTCTTC. Translating it yields CASSLGTGNHEQFF.